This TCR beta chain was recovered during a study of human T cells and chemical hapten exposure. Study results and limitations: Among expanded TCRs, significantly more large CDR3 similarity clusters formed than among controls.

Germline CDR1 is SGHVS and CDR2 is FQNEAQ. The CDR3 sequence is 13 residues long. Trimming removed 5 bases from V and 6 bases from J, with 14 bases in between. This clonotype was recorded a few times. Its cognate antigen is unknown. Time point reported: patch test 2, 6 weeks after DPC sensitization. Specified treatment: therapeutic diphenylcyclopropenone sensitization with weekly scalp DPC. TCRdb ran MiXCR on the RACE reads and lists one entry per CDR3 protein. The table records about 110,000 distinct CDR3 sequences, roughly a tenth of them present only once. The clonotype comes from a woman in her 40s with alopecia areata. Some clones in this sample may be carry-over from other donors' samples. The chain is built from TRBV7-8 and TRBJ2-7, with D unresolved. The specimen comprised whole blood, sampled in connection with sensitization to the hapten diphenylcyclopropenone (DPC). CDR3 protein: CASSLAPRAEQYF. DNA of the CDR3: TGTGCCAGCAGCCTTGCCCCCCGAGCCGAGCAGTACTTC.